This T cell receptor beta chain was recorded in a study of CD8 T cells in Susac syndrome. Roughly 0.45 to 1 ug RNA was reverse transcribed with random hexamers. TCRdb itself ran the immunoSEQ multiplex PCR reads through MiXCR, one entry per CDR3 protein. The table shows approximately 200,000 distinct CDR3 sequences, with about 95% occurring only once. Negative isolation was used for CD8+ and CD4+ T cells and FACS enrichment for TEMRA cells. Trimming removed 3 bases at V and 7 bases at J, with 10 bases between. The CDR3 totals 12 residues. Germline V gene lookup returns CDR1 SGHRS and CDR2 YFSETQ. This clonotype originated in a human donor with multiple sclerosis. The chain uses TRBV5-1 and TRBJ1-2; maybe TRBD1 (5 bases). The material sequenced was CD4+ T cells from PBMCs. The CDR3 nucleotides read TGCGCCAGCAGCTCGGGGGGAACTGGCTACACCTTC. This codes for CASSSGGTGYTF.